A single sample gave rise to the 16 T cell receptor beta chains below, sequenced in a study of T cells in Graves' hyperthyroidism and ophthalmopathy. Authors of the study amplified TCR beta CDR3 regions from RNA transcripts. Carried out on the TCR CDR3, a first-round RT-PCR used the HTBI primer set. Via MiXCR, TCRdb re-called the multiplex PCR reads, giving one row per CDR3 protein. The table shows 370,000 or so distinct CDR3 sequences, with 25% occurring only once. Sequenced material: blood. These receptors all come from a man aged 45-65 years with Graves' hyperthyroidism.

This clonotype was seen ten or more times. V and J are TRBV2 and TRBJ2-1, with D possibly being TRBD1 or TRBD2 (5 bases each). V shed 4 bases and J shed 9 bases, with 22 bases lying between them. This CDR3 region has 16 residues. CDR1 SNHLY and CDR2 FYNNEI come from the germline V gene. Here the CDR3 reads CASSGGRAGRYGEQFF. The DNA of the CDR3 is TGTGCCAGCAGTGGAGGTAGGGCAGGGAGATACGGTGAGCAGTTCTTC.

This chain links TRBV19 with TRBJ1-4, with D possibly matching TRBD1 (5 bases). Germline V lookup: CDR1 LNHDA, CDR2 SQIVND (reference sequence). Trimming removed 4 bases from V and 5 bases from J, with 14 bases in between. The CDR3 has 15 residues. CDR3 bases: TGTGCCAGTAGTAACGAGGGACGGAAGAATGAAAAACTGTTTTTT. Its translation is CASSNEGRKNEKLFF.

This clonotype was observed many times. The chain carries TRBV7-2 and TRBJ2-1; 10 bases line up with TRBD2. V was pared by 5 bases and J by 4 bases, with 5 bases of the junction left unmatched. Germline-derived CDR1 and CDR2 are SGHTA and FQGNSA. The CDR3 totals 15 residues. Here the CDR3 DNA reads TGTGCCAGCAGCGAAACTAGCGGGAATTACAATGAGCAGTTCTTC. Amino acids: CASSETSGNYNEQFF.

This clonotype was observed many times. The genes are TRBV29-1 and TRBJ1-1; the D is unclear. CDR1 and CDR2 from the germline V gene are SQVTM and ANQGSEA. This CDR3 comprises 10 residues. The CDR3 nucleotides are TGCAGTGGAGGTGACACTGAAGCTTTCTTT. It translates to CSGGDTEAFF.

The chain links TRBV6-5 to TRBJ2-7; 10 bases align to TRBD2. This CDR3 region has 14 residues. J gave up 6 bases and V 2 bases, and 4 bases lay outside the gene matches. Germline CDR1 and CDR2: MNHEY and SVGAGI. CDR3 protein: CASSYGGLAPEQYF. The CDR3 bases are TGTGCCAGCAGTTACGGGGGACTAGCGCCCGAGCAGTACTTC.

The chain has TRBV2 and TRBJ1-2, with D possibly being TRBD1 (6 bases). The V gene lost 4 bases and the J gene lost 6 bases, with 21 bases spanning the gap. Germline loops: CDR1 SNHLY, CDR2 FYNNEI. The CDR3 loop spans 16 amino acids. The CDR3 loop reads CASSARLSTRGNGYTF. CDR3 DNA: TGTGCCAGCAGTGCCCGTTTGTCCACCAGGGGCAATGGCTACACCTTC.

The J gene is TRBJ2-2, the V gene TRBV19; D gene uncertain. Trimming stripped 5 bases from V and 1 base from J, with 11 bases between. Per germline, CDR1 LNHDA and CDR2 SQIVND (reference sequence). The CDR3 is 15 residues long. This CDR3 is CASSPRTGNTGELFF. DNA for the CDR3: TGTGCCAGTAGTCCCCGGACGGGGAACACCGGGGAGCTGTTTTTT.

V usage is TRBV7-3 and J usage is TRBJ1-2; 11 bases agree with TRBD1. This CDR3 is 15 amino acids long. CDR1 is SGHTA and CDR2 is FQGTGA in the germline V gene. The ends lost 5 bases at V and 7 bases at J; junction bases unmatched: 9. CDR3 amino acids: CASSPGTGGGGGYTF. CDR3 coding DNA: TGTGCCAGCAGCCCCGGGACAGGGGGGGGAGGTGGCTACACCTTC.

This chain links TRBV27 with TRBJ2-4; 9 bases are shared with TRBD1. Trimming took 6 bases from V and 1 from J; bases not matched to a gene: 7. The germline V gene has CDR1 MNHEY and CDR2 SMNVEV (reference sequence). The CDR3 is 16 amino acids. The CDR3 nucleotides are TGTGCCAGCAGCCAGGACAGGGGTGCGGCCAAAAACATTCAGTACTTC. This sequence encodes CASSQDRGAAKNIQYF.

This clonotype was counted between two and nine times. V is TRBV7-2 and J is TRBJ2-2; D is undetermined. The CDR3 length is 14 residues. Germline-derived CDR1 and CDR2 are SGHTA and FQGNSA. V was pared by 5 bases and J by 1 base, with 8 bases between. The CDR3 nucleotides are TGTGCCAGCAGCAGAGACGGGAACACCGGGGAGCTGTTTTTT. Its translation is CASSRDGNTGELFF.

This clonotype was recorded at least ten times. The chain employs TRBV9 and TRBJ2-7; 13 nucleotides align to TRBD2. Germline lookup yields CDR1 SGDLS and CDR2 YYNGEE. The CDR3 is 13 residues long. V dropped 3 bases and J dropped 7; count of bases not matched to a gene: 1. The chain's CDR3 is CASSGGLAGEQYF. The DNA of the CDR3 is TGTGCCAGCAGCGGGGGACTAGCGGGGGAGCAGTACTTC.

The chain recombines TRBV7-2 with TRBJ2-1; 7 nucleotides agree with TRBD1. The CDR3 runs to 14 residues. J lost 8 bases, V lost 10 bases, and 14 bases had no gene match. Germline V lookup: CDR1 SGHTA, CDR2 FQGNSA. The CDR3 is CATSDAGQGDEQFF. The CDR3 bases are TGTGCCACCAGTGATGCGGGCCAGGGGGATGAGCAGTTCTTC.

CDR3 protein: CASSTTGTGTSEQYF. CDR3 DNA sequence: TGTGCCAGCAGTACCACCGGGACAGGGACTTCCGAGCAGTACTTC. J is TRBJ2-7 and V is TRBV28, with 9 bases matching TRBD1. Per the germline V gene, CDR1 is MDHEN and CDR2 is SYDVKM. The CDR3 has 15 residues. Germline trimming cut 5 bases from V and 6 bases from J; bases unmatched to any gene: 11. The variable domain in full, with the rest retrieved from reference TRBV28 and TRBJ2-7, is DVKVTQSSRYLVKRTGEKVFLECVQDMDHENMFWYRQDPGLGLRLIYFSYDVKMKEKGDIPEGYSVSREKKERFSLILESASTNQTSMYLCASSTTGTGTSEQYFGPGTRLTVT.

In its sample, this clonotype was seen many times. As DNA, the CDR3 is TGTGCCAGCTCACCTGGACAGGGCCCCGGAAACACCATATATTTT. Amino acids: CASSPGQGPGNTIYF. The chain has TRBV18 and TRBJ1-3; 8 nucleotides align to TRBD1. Trimming at V came to 3 bases and at J to 4 bases, leaving 5 bases not matched to a gene. The CDR3 is 15 residues long. Germline CDR1 KGHSH, CDR2 LQKENI.

The V call is TRBV19, the J call TRBJ2-7, with 14 positions matching TRBD2. Germline CDR1 and CDR2: LNHDA and SQIVND (reference sequence). After removal of 8 bases from V and 5 bases from J, the junction contained 8 bases not matched to a gene. CDR3 length equals 15 residues. CDR3 sequence: CASSVTSGRAHEQYF. DNA of the CDR3: TGTGCCAGTTCAGTGACTAGCGGGAGGGCTCACGAGCAGTACTTC.

The chain joins TRBV12-3 or TRBV12-4 to TRBJ2-5; TRBD1 matches 8 bases. The CDR3 has 14 amino acids. Trimming at V came to 9 bases and at J to 5 bases, leaving 11 bases not matched to a gene. CDR3 nucleotide sequence: TGTGCCAGTAGATCAAACAGGGGGAGGGAGACCCAGTACTTC. This translates into CASRSNRGRETQYF.